The source of this T cell receptor (beta chain) is a study of shared clonotypes between healthy human individuals. Study in general: Participating donors consisted of a couple of women and a few men aged 18 to 49. Overall study findings and caveats: Larger richness was generally estimated for naive than memory subsets.

Assay used: immunoSEQ multiplex PCR; TCRdb lists only in-frame clones, some missing. The sample has hundreds of thousands of clones, about three quarters seen once. About this clone: As yet, its antigen is unknown.

Each donor was a Caucasian adult residing in Nashville, Tennessee. V was pared by 7 bases and J by 3 bases, with 9 bases between. The CDR3 consists of 12 residues. Germline CDR1 reads MDHEN; CDR2 reads SYDVKM. The sample comprised memory CD4+ T cells sorted from blood. Indicated subset: CD45RA-negative fraction. The source is a woman between 25 and 40 years old in good health. This chain joins TRBV28 and TRBJ1-2; D uncertain. The CDR3 is CASKEAHYGYTF. CDR3 DNA: TGTGCCAGCAAGGAGGCCCACTATGGCTACACCTTC.